This passage covers 11 T cell receptor beta chains from one sample sequenced in a study of T cells in Graves' hyperthyroidism and ophthalmopathy. From RNA transcripts, TCR beta CDR3 regions were amplified. TCR CDR3 regions were first amplified by RT-PCR with HTBI primers. TCRdb fed the multiplex PCR reads into MiXCR, producing one record per CDR3 protein. The sample includes about 96,000 distinct CDR3 sequences, roughly half of them seen just once. Material: blood. Receptors originate from a middle-aged woman with Graves' hyperthyroidism.

This clonotype has a count of ten or more. The rearrangement uses TRBV29-1 and TRBJ2-6; 7 bases are a match to TRBD1. V lost 6 bases, J lost 0 bases, and 5 bases stayed unmatched. This CDR3 is built from 15 residues. Germline-derived CDR1 and CDR2 are SQVTM and ANQGSEA. The CDR3 protein is CSVWDSRSGANVLTF. The CDR3 coding sequence is TGCAGCGTATGGGACAGCCGCTCTGGGGCCAACGTCCTGACTTTC.

Ten or more counts support this clonotype. The chain carries TRBV4-3 and TRBJ1-2; D is ambiguous. Trimming stripped 0 bases from V and 5 bases from J, with 19 bases between. This CDR3 contains 17 residues. Germline CDR1 and CDR2: LGHNA and YSLEER. In DNA, the CDR3 is TGCGCCAGCAGCCAAGATGGAAACGACCCCTCCTGGTATGGCTACACCTTC. It translates to CASSQDGNDPSWYGYTF.

This chain uses TRBV29-1 with TRBJ2-7; 9 bases fit TRBD1. CDR1 and CDR2 from the germline V gene are SQVTM and ANQGSEA. The CDR3 is made up of 12 amino acids. V trimming: 8 bases; J trimming: 5 bases; junction bases outside the gene matches: 7. In DNA form, the CDR3 reads TGCAGCTTCAGGACAGGGGATCACGAGCAGTACTTC. Protein: CSFRTGDHEQYF.

This clonotype was observed a single time. This rearrangement joins TRBV10-3 to TRBJ1-5, with a tentative D call TRBD1 (6 bases). The CDR3 is made up of 14 amino acids. CDR1 and CDR2 from the germline V gene are ENHRY and SYGVKD. V was shortened by 5 bases and J by 6 bases, with 14 bases between the two germline ends. CDR3 residues: CAISLTQGSQPQHF. CDR3 nucleotide sequence: TGTGCCATCAGTTTAACTCAGGGGTCTCAGCCCCAGCATTTT.

The V and J genes are TRBV2 and TRBJ2-5; TRBD2 matches 8 bases. CDR1 and CDR2 from the germline V gene are SNHLY and FYNNEI. CDR3 length: 15 amino acids. The V gene end was trimmed by 10 bases and the J gene end by 0 bases; junction bases not matched to a gene: 10. The CDR3 here is CATNDRREDQETQYF. The CDR3 region has the DNA TGTGCCACCAATGACAGGCGGGAGGACCAAGAGACCCAGTACTTC.

The V call is TRBV29-1, the J call TRBJ2-2; 15 bases line up with TRBD2. The germline V gene encodes CDR1 SQVTM and CDR2 ANQGSEA. V lost 8 bases and J lost 7; bases outside the gene matches: 8. The CDR3 length is 15 residues. The CDR3 region is CSSWTSGRANGELFF. CDR3 nucleotide sequence: TGCAGCTCCTGGACTAGCGGGAGGGCGAACGGGGAGCTGTTTTTT.

Remarks on this clonotype: Mismatch with germline at one junction end may stem from a read error. V is TRBV7-2 and J is TRBJ2-6; D call uncertain. Germline V CDR1 and CDR2: SGHTA, FQGNSA. This CDR3 has 15 residues. The CDR3 sequence is CASSLEGYGDNVLTF. CDR3 sequence (DNA): TGTGCCAGCAGCTTAGAAGGGTATGGGGACAACGTCCTGACTTTC. The full variable domain, its missing parts supplied by reference TRBV7-2 and TRBJ2-6, is GAGVSQSPSNKVTEKGKDVELRCDPISGHTALYWYRQSLGQGLEFLIYFQGNSAPDKSGLPSDRFSAERTGGSVSTLTIQRTQQEDSAVYLCASSLEGYGDNVLTFGAGSRLTVL.

This clonotype was detected only once. J is TRBJ2-5 and V is TRBV5-4; 12 nucleotides match TRBD2. Per germline, CDR1 SGHNT and CDR2 YYREEE (reference sequence). The CDR3 has 22 amino acids. The DNA for the CDR3 is TGTGCGCTGGATCTCCAAGGTGGAGAAAGATCCCAGACTAGCGGGAGCAGGGAGACCCAGTACTTC. Translation gives CALDLQGGERSQTSGSRETQYF.

V usage is TRBV2 and J usage is TRBJ1-1, with D uncertain. The ends were cut back, 0 bases at V and 6 bases at J, with 8 bases in the middle. The length of the CDR3 is 13 residues. The V gene's germline CDR1 is SNHLY and CDR2 FYNNEI. CDR3 protein: CASSEAGKAEAFF. CDR3 DNA: TGTGCCAGCAGTGAAGCGGGCAAGGCTGAAGCTTTCTTT.

The chain carries TRBV7-6 and TRBJ1-4, with a tentative D call TRBD1 (5 bases). The ends were cut back, 5 bases at V and 2 bases at J, with 15 bases in the middle. Germline V gene lookup returns CDR1 SGHVS and CDR2 FNYEAQ. This CDR3 contains 16 residues. This CDR3 is CASSRDAAGTNEKLFF. Written as DNA, the CDR3 is TGTGCCAGCAGCCGGGACGCCGCCGGCACTAATGAAAAACTGTTTTTT.

This clonotype was detected ten times or more. The chain couples TRBV20-1 to TRBJ1-5; D possibly corresponds to TRBD1 (5 bases). V lost 0 bases to trimming and J lost 1 base, with 13 bases between them. Germline V CDR1 and CDR2: DFQATT, SNEGSKA (reference sequence). The CDR3 totals 16 residues. The CDR3 loop reads CSARDGTPGSNQPQHF. The CDR3 DNA sequence: TGCAGTGCTAGAGATGGGACCCCTGGAAGCAATCAGCCCCAGCATTTT.